A single sample gave rise to the 13 T cell receptor beta chains below, sequenced in a study of cytomegalovirus exposure and HLA in healthy donors. PCR was performed using 60 Vbeta and 13 Jbeta primers. The table came from immunoSEQ multiplex PCR; TCRdb's copy has only in-frame clones and leaves some out. The data show some 130,000 clones, with 65% to 85% seen just once and approximately 3.8% held by the top ten. The sample was PBMCs. Every receptor here comes from a male donor in good health and CMV-seronegative.

The V gene is TRBV21-1, the J gene TRBJ1-1. TRBV21-1 is listed as a pseudogene. There are 14 residues in the CDR3. CDR3 nucleotides: TGTGCCAGCAGCAAAAAGCGTCCCGGGACTGAAGCTTTCTTT. It codes for CASSKKRPGTEAFF.

This rearrangement joins TRBV4-3 to TRBJ2-5; 8 positions match TRBD1. Germline CDR1 reads LGHNA; CDR2 reads YSLEER. This CDR3 is 14 amino acids long. V trimming: 1 base; J trimming: 5 bases; junction bases outside the gene matches: 3. The CDR3 DNA sequence: TGCGCCAGCAGCCAAGGACAGGGGAGCGAGACCCAGTACTTC. Residues: CASSQGQGSETQYF.

The sample holds one count of this clone. The J gene is TRBJ2-1, the V gene TRBV4-1, with 7 bases aligning to TRBD2. Unmatched junction bases numbered 6, after V lost 0 bases and J lost 4 bases. Germline CDR1 is MGHRA and CDR2 is YSYEKL. This CDR3 is 16 amino acids long. The chain's CDR3 is CASSQDPGGGYNEQFF. In DNA, the CDR3 is TGCGCCAGCAGCCAAGATCCGGGGGGAGGTTACAATGAGCAGTTCTTC.

The genes are TRBV5-1 and TRBJ2-5; D is possibly TRBD2 (6 bases). The CDR3 is 13 residues long. The V gene's germline CDR1 is SGHRS and CDR2 YFSETQ. V lost 5 bases, J lost 2 bases, and 10 bases lay in between. In DNA, the CDR3 is TGCGCCAGCAGTAGTGGGGGGCAAGAGACCCAGTACTTC. Translated: CASSSGGQETQYF. The full variable domain, in which reference TRBV5-1 and TRBJ2-5 provide the parts outside the CDR3, is KAGVTQTPRYLIKTRGQQVTLSCSPISGHRSVSWYQQTPGQGLQFLFEYFSETQRNKGNFPGRFSGRQFSNSRSEMNVSTLELGDSALYLCASSSGGQETQYFGPGTRLLVL.

V is TRBV6-5 and J is TRBJ1-2; perhaps TRBD1 as D (6 bases). The CDR3 extends over 13 amino acids. The germline V gene encodes CDR1 MNHEY and CDR2 SVGAGI. Trimming stripped 8 bases from V and 4 bases from J, with 14 bases between. Here the CDR3 DNA reads TGTGCCAGCGGGGTTGCAGGGGCCTATGGCTACACCTTC. It is translated as CASGVAGAYGYTF.

The gene calls are TRBV5-1 and TRBJ2-1, with D possibly being TRBD1 (6 bases). The CDR3 spans 16 residues. Per the germline V gene, CDR1 is SGHRS and CDR2 is YFSETQ. Trimming left V 5 bases short and J 5 bases short, with 20 bases between. DNA for the CDR3: TGCGCCAGCAGTCCGTCCGGGACATGGAGGAACAATGAGCAGTTCTTC. Protein product: CASSPSGTWRNNEQFF.

This clone has only a few counts. The chain has TRBV30 and TRBJ2-7, with 7 bases matching TRBD1. Germline values: CDR1 GTSNPN, CDR2 SVGIG (reference sequence). The CDR3 is 14 amino acids. Unmatched junction bases numbered 3, after V lost 0 bases and J lost 1 base. This chain's CDR3 is CAWSVAGGSYEQYF. Written as DNA, the CDR3 is TGTGCCTGGAGTGTGGCAGGGGGTTCCTACGAGCAGTACTTC.

The gene calls are TRBV5-6 and TRBJ1-5, with TRBD1 identical over 9 bases. Germline CDR1 reads SGHDT; CDR2 reads YYEEEE. The CDR3 runs 14 residues. With V trimmed by 6 bases and J by 1 base, 2 bases remained unmatched. The CDR3 protein is CASKGQGSNQPQHF. CDR3 in DNA: TGTGCCAGCAAGGGACAGGGAAGCAATCAGCCCCAGCATTTT.

This chain joins TRBV11-2 and TRBJ1-1, with TRBD1 matching 11 bases. This CDR3 comprises 18 residues. The V gene's germline CDR1 is SGHAT and CDR2 FQNNGV. The V segment lost 6 bases and the J segment 7 bases; nucleotides outside the gene matches: 19. As DNA, the CDR3 is TGTGCCAGCAGTACCGGGACAGGGGGTATGAGGTGGGCTTTTGAAGCTTTCTTT. Amino acid sequence: CASSTGTGGMRWAFEAFF.

The CDR3 nucleotides read TGTGCCAGCAGCTACCGGGACTCCTACGAGCAGTACTTC. Protein sequence: CASSYRDSYEQYF. J is TRBJ2-7 and V is TRBV11-2; D might be TRBD2 (5 bases). With 4 bases removed from V and 0 bases from J, the gap between germline ends came to 7 bases. CDR1 and CDR2 (germline): SGHAT, FQNNGV. The CDR3 has 13 residues.

The J gene is TRBJ2-1, the V gene TRBV6-1, with 8 nucleotides matching TRBD1. Germline V lookup: CDR1 MNHNS, CDR2 SASEGT. The CDR3 spans 13 residues. J was trimmed by 6 bases and V by 6 bases; bases with no gene match: 4. As DNA, the CDR3 is TGTGCCAGCAGAAGGCAGGGGGCCAATGAGCAGTTCTTC. Its translation: CASRRQGANEQFF.

The rearrangement joins TRBV14 to TRBJ2-2; D perhaps matches TRBD2 (5 bases). V lost 0 bases and J lost 6, with 20 bases in between. Germline V gene data show CDR1 as SGHDN and CDR2 as FVKESK. The CDR3 is made up of 18 amino acids. DNA for the CDR3: TGTGCCAGCAGCCAAGACTCTAGCCCCTTGACTCTCTCCGGGGAGCTGTTTTTT. Protein: CASSQDSSPLTLSGELFF.

The chain couples TRBV6-4 to TRBJ2-3; 8 nucleotides agree with TRBD2. With 4 bases clipped from V and 12 bases from J, the junction kept 6 bases outside the gene matches. CDR1 is MRHNA, CDR2 SNTAGT, per germline. There are 12 residues in the CDR3. The DNA of the CDR3 is TGTGCCAGCAGTGCTGACGGGGGGGAACAGTATTTT. Translating it yields CASSADGGEQYF.